These 20 T cell receptor beta chains originate from one sample sequenced in a study of cytomegalovirus exposure and HLA in healthy donors. Some clones are missing from TCRdb's copy, which holds only in-frame ones; the method was immunoSEQ multiplex PCR. The sample lists roughly 100,000 clones; 88% were seen once. The sequenced sample consisted of PBMCs. The source is a woman under 30 in good health and CMV-seropositive.

The chain carries TRBV19 and TRBJ1-5; TRBD1 matches 9 bases. Germline assignment: CDR1 LNHDA and CDR2 SQIVND (reference sequence). Unmatched junction bases numbered 14, after V lost 5 bases and J lost 0 bases. This CDR3 comprises 19 residues. CDR3 DNA sequence: TGTGCCAGTAGTGCAGACCGAGGGACAGGGCAGAGTAGCAATCAGCCCCAGCATTTT. It codes for CASSADRGTGQSSNQPQHF. Full variable domain (missing parts from reference TRBV19 and TRBJ1-5): DGGITQSPKYLFRKEGQNVTLSCEQNLNHDAMYWYRQDPGQGLRLIYYSQIVNDFQKGDIAEGYSVSREKKESFPLTVTSAQKNPTAFYLCASSADRGTGQSSNQPQHFGDGTRLSIL.

The genes are TRBV10-3 and TRBJ1-6; TRBD1 is a possible D gene (5 bases). Trimming removed 0 bases at V and 5 bases at J, with 11 bases between. This CDR3 has 16 amino acids. Per germline, CDR1 ENHRY and CDR2 SYGVKD. The CDR3 region is CAISESGQGHNSPLHF. The CDR3 DNA sequence: TGTGCCATCAGTGAGTCCGGGCAGGGCCATAATTCACCCCTCCACTTT.

V gene TRBV6-5 combines with J gene TRBJ1-2; weak D call: TRBD1 (5 bases). The CDR3 consists of 14 residues. The V end was cut by 2 bases, the J end by 5 bases, with 12 bases between. CDR1 MNHEY and CDR2 SVGAGI come from the germline V gene. CDR3 protein: CASSYPGQTYGYTF. The CDR3 nucleotides are TGTGCCAGCAGTTACCCCGGACAAACTTATGGCTACACCTTC.

The CDR3 sequence is CASSLSGSYGYTF. The CDR3 DNA reads as TGTGCCAGCAGCTTATCAGGTTCCTATGGCTACACCTTC. This chain links TRBV7-9 with TRBJ1-2; D not resolved. Germline lookup yields CDR1 SEHNR and CDR2 FQNEAQ (reference sequence). V lost 2 bases and J lost 4, with 8 bases in between. This CDR3 has 13 amino acids.

The rearrangement uses TRBV2 and TRBJ2-3, with D maybe TRBD1 (5 bases). From germline, CDR1 is SNHLY and CDR2 FYNNEI. The germline V and J ends were trimmed by 2 bases and 2 bases, with 11 bases remaining between them. This CDR3 is built from 15 residues. The CDR3 loop reads CASSEKGRDTDTQYF. The CDR3 DNA sequence: TGTGCCAGCAGTGAAAAGGGCAGGGACACAGATACGCAGTATTTT. The whole variable domain, filled in from reference TRBV2 and TRBJ2-3, reads EPEVTQTPSHQVTQMGQEVILRCVPISNHLYFYWYRQILGQKVEFLVSFYNNEISEKSEIFDDQFSVERPDGSNFTLKIRSTKLEDSAMYFCASSEKGRDTDTQYFGPGTRLTVL.

The V gene is TRBV10-1, the J gene TRBJ2-3; perhaps TRBD2 as D (5 bases). CDR3 size: 15 residues. The ends were cut back, 0 bases at V and 0 bases at J, with 7 bases in the middle. In germline, CDR1 is WNHNN, CDR2 SYGVQD (reference sequence). The CDR3 here is CASSESPGSTDTQYF. DNA of the CDR3: TGCGCCAGCAGTGAGTCTCCGGGGAGCACAGATACGCAGTATTTT.

This sequence joins TRBV20-1 and TRBJ1-2; TRBD1 is a possible D gene (6 bases). CDR3 size: 11 residues. Germline lookup yields CDR1 DFQATT and CDR2 SNEGSKA (reference sequence). V was pared by 5 bases and J by 7 bases, with 11 bases between. The DNA for the CDR3 is TGCAGTGCTGGGGGGGCTCGTGGCTACACCTTC. It specifies CSAGGARGYTF.

The chain links TRBV14 to TRBJ1-5, with D perhaps TRBD1 (5 bases). From germline, CDR1 is SGHDN and CDR2 FVKESK. V lost 3 bases, J lost 4 bases, and 7 bases lay in between. The CDR3 is 13 residues long. The CDR3 nucleotides are TGTGCCAGCAGCCAGGGGGGGAATCAGCCCCAGCATTTT. Its translation is CASSQGGNQPQHF. The full variable domain, with the rest looked up from reference TRBV14 and TRBJ1-5, is EAGVTQFPSHSVIEKGQTVTLRCDPISGHDNLYWYRRVMGKEIKFLLHFVKESKQDESGMPNNRFLAERTGGTYSTLKVQPAELEDSGVYFCASSQGGNQPQHFGDGTRLSIL.

This chain uses TRBV27 with TRBJ1-2; 10 bases are a match to TRBD1. Trimming cost V 6 bases and J 4 bases; bases outside gene matches: 5. The V gene's germline CDR1 is MNHEY and CDR2 SMNVEV (reference sequence). CDR3 length equals 14 residues. The CDR3 nucleotides are TGTGCCAGCAGCCCCGGACAGGGGGTCTATGGCTACACCTTC. Its translation is CASSPGQGVYGYTF.

The chain carries TRBV6-4 and TRBJ2-3; D not certain. This CDR3 is 13 amino acids long. The germline CDR1 and CDR2 sequences are MRHNA and SNTAGT. V was pared by 4 bases and J by 5 bases, with 10 bases between. CDR3 region: CASSVKARDTQYF. The DNA for the CDR3 is TGTGCCAGCAGTGTCAAAGCCCGAGATACGCAGTATTTT.

This chain connects TRBV20-1 to TRBJ2-7; no reliable D call. Germline loops: CDR1 DFQATT, CDR2 SNEGSKA (reference sequence). There are 9 residues in the CDR3. Between the trimmed V and J ends, which lost 6 bases and 9 bases, there was a span of 9 bases. This CDR3 is CSANGGQYV. CDR3 bases: TGCAGTGCAAACGGTGGGCAGTACGTC.

This sequence joins TRBV5-6 and TRBJ1-2, with D perhaps TRBD1 (5 bases). V shed 5 bases and J shed 5 bases, with 13 bases lying between them. From germline, CDR1 is SGHDT and CDR2 YYEEEE. CDR3 size: 13 residues. CDR3 region: CASRIGAEYGYTF. In nucleotides, the CDR3 is TGTGCCAGCAGGATAGGGGCGGAGTATGGCTACACCTTC.

In DNA form, the CDR3 reads TGTGCCAGCAGCCTCGGACAGGGTGTCCCAGATACGCAGTATTTT. Its protein is CASSLGQGVPDTQYF. The chain is built from TRBV11-3 and TRBJ2-3; 8 nucleotides line up with TRBD1. Germline CDR1 reads SGHNT; CDR2 reads YENEEA. This CDR3 has 15 amino acids. The junction had 8 bases not matched to a gene; V was cut back by 5 bases and J by 4 bases.

The chain couples TRBV7-2 to TRBJ2-2, with 7 bases matching TRBD1. The CDR3 runs 14 residues. Germline-derived CDR1 and CDR2 are SGHTA and FQGNSA. J gave up 4 bases and V 4 bases, and 3 bases lay outside the gene matches. CDR3: CASSSRGRTGELFF. The CDR3 DNA follows: TGTGCCAGCAGCTCTAGGGGGCGCACCGGGGAGCTGTTTTTT.

The chain joins TRBV27 to TRBJ1-6, with 7 bases aligning to TRBD1. Germline CDR1 and CDR2: MNHEY and SMNVEV (reference sequence). V lost 6 bases to trimming and J lost 9 bases; unmatched junction nucleotides: 8. This CDR3 is built from 14 residues. The CDR3 DNA reads as TGTGCCAGCAGCCCTAGACAGGGTGGTTCACCCCTCCACTTT. Amino acid sequence: CASSPRQGGSPLHF.

V gene TRBV6-6 combines with J gene TRBJ1-5; 8 nucleotides match TRBD1. The trim removed 8 bases at V and 7 bases at J, leaving 7 bases unmatched. The CDR3 loop spans 13 amino acids. Looked up from germline, CDR1 is MNHNY and CDR2 is SVGAGI (reference sequence). This CDR3 is CASGQGTGQPQHF. The CDR3 nucleotides are TGTGCCAGCGGACAGGGAACGGGGCAGCCCCAGCATTTT.

The J gene is TRBJ1-2, the V gene TRBV19, with D possibly being TRBD1 (6 bases). The CDR3 has 13 amino acids. V was clipped by 6 bases and J by 6 bases, with 14 bases between them. Germline loops: CDR1 LNHDA, CDR2 SQIVND (reference sequence). The CDR3 loop is CASRRGGEDGYTF. Here the CDR3 DNA reads TGTGCCAGTAGAAGGGGGGGCGAGGATGGCTACACCTTC.

The V gene is TRBV29-1, the J gene TRBJ1-2, with D perhaps matching TRBD1 (6 bases). The length of the CDR3 is 13 residues. The V and J ends lost 3 bases and 6 bases respectively, with 14 bases between them. CDR1 is SQVTM and CDR2 is ANQGSEA in the germline V gene. The CDR3 DNA is TGCAGCGTTGAGCGACCGGGACACCATGGCTACACCTTC. This translates into CSVERPGHHGYTF. Full variable domain (missing parts from reference TRBV29-1 and TRBJ1-2): SAVISQKPSRDICQRGTSLTIQCQVDSQVTMMFWYRQQPGQSLTLIATANQGSEATYESGFVIDKFPISRPNLTFSTLTVSNMSPEDSSIYLCSVERPGHHGYTFGSGTRLTVV.

This chain joins TRBV4-3 and TRBJ1-4, with 11 bases lining up with TRBD1. With V trimmed by 0 bases and J by 1 base, 10 bases remained unmatched. This CDR3 comprises 20 residues. Per germline, CDR1 LGHNA and CDR2 YSLEER. This CDR3 is CASSQEGGTGGMRTNEKLFF. CDR3 DNA: TGCGCCAGCAGCCAAGAAGGAGGGACAGGGGGAATGCGAACTAATGAAAAACTGTTTTTT.

V usage is TRBV5-6 and J usage is TRBJ1-5; 7 nucleotides agree with TRBD1. This CDR3 region has 15 residues. With V trimmed by 1 base and J by 6 bases, 7 bases remained unmatched. CDR1 is SGHDT, CDR2 YYEEEE, per germline. The CDR3 loop is CASSLRRGPAQPQHF. Here the CDR3 DNA reads TGTGCCAGCAGCTTGCGTAGGGGGCCCGCTCAGCCCCAGCATTTT.